The clone carrying this T cell receptor beta chain was counted between two and nine times. V was clipped by 1 base and J by 9 bases, with 6 bases between them. This CDR3 is built from 12 residues. Germline V gene data show CDR1 as LNHDA and CDR2 as SQIVND (reference sequence). TCRdb re-called the reads with MiXCR, one entry per CDR3 protein. In the table there are hundreds of thousands of distinct CDR3 sequences, 24% of which are singletons. The sample comes from a study of T cell repertoires in cytomegalovirus infection. The receptor's source is a human donor in good health (CMV status not recorded). Some clones in this sample may be carry-over from other donors' samples. The sample taken for sequencing was CD8+ T cells from PBMCs. The chain employs TRBV19 and TRBJ2-2; D gene uncertain. CDR3 amino acids: CASSIGTRELFF. In DNA form, the CDR3 reads TGTGCCAGTAGTATAGGAACGCGGGAGCTGTTTTTT.